A single count supports the clone carrying this TCR beta chain. Sequenced by immunoSEQ multiplex PCR; TCRdb stores in-frame clones only, minus some. The table has about 240,000 clones, about four fifths seen once. This record comes from a study of blood T cell repertoires in COVID-19. Study-wide background: The samples span acute and convalescent COVID-19 from the United States, Italy and Spain.

V dropped 0 bases and J dropped 6 bases, with 2 bases sitting between them. Germline-derived CDR1 and CDR2 are GTSNPN and SVGIG (reference sequence). The CDR3 has 10 amino acids. Enrollment of patients from Seattle took place during active infection, with longitudinal follow-up. V usage is TRBV30 and J usage is TRBJ1-1; D is ambiguous. This sequence was found in a woman aged 80 or older with COVID-19, enrolled during active disease. Sequences were obtained from peripheral blood. The CDR3 region is CAWSVSEAFF. In nucleotides, the CDR3 is TGTGCCTGGAGTGTCTCTGAAGCTTTCTTT. Full variable domain (rest looked up from reference TRBV30 and TRBJ1-1): SQTIHQWPATLVQPVGSPLSLECTVEGTSNPNLYWYRQAAGRGLQLLFYSVGIGQISSEVPQNLSASRPQDRQFILSSKKLLLSDSGFYLCAWSVSEAFFGQGTRLTVV.